This T cell receptor (beta chain) was observed in a study of blood T cell repertoires in COVID-19. Original analysis: Counts of nucleated cells, estimated from reference gene primer amplification, were obtained. Method: immunoSEQ multiplex PCR; TCRdb's copy keeps in-frame clones and lacks some. The V and J calls and clone size were taken over from that table, and D and trimming were inferred from the DNA. The sample shows roughly 180,000 clones, about 85% of them seen only once. The TCR was taken from an elderly man with COVID-19, enrolled during active disease. The specimen was peripheral blood.

The CDR3 protein is CASSPPEQPNTEAFF. In DNA form, the CDR3 reads TGTGCCAGCTCACCACCGGAACAGCCGAACACTGAAGCTTTCTTT. This chain links TRBV18 with TRBJ1-1; no definite D call. Trimming took 0 bases from V and 1 from J, leaving 9 bases between them. Germline V lookup: CDR1 KGHSH, CDR2 LQKENI. CDR3 length: 15 amino acids.